This T cell receptor (beta chain) was identified in a study of blood T cell repertoires in COVID-19. Overall study: Samples representing acute and convalescent COVID-19 were sourced from the United States, Italy and Spain.

Deletions cut 0 bases from V and 5 bases from J, with 11 bases between. The CDR3 has 16 residues. Germline CDR1 is LGHDT and CDR2 is YNNKEL (reference sequence). Using immunoSEQ multiplex PCR, the repertoire was profiled, and TCRdb retains in-frame clones only, with some absent. The table has 190,000 or so clones, about nine tenths seen once; the top ten hold about 7%. This receptor was obtained from a man in his forties with acute or convalescent COVID-19. V and J are TRBV3-1 (or the pseudogene TRBV3-2) and TRBJ1-6; possible D gene TRBD1, 6 bases. What was sequenced was peripheral blood. For the CDR3, the DNA is TGTGCCAGCAGCCAAGACCCAGGGGTGGATAATTCACCCCTCCACTTT. Its protein is CASSQDPGVDNSPLHF.